These T cell receptor beta chains were read from a single sample in a study of early T cells in non-severe SARS-CoV-2 infection. One entry per CDR3 protein results from TCRdb running MiXCR on the 5' RACE reads. Of about 46,000 distinct CDR3 sequences in the sample, around a tenth were seen once. The input for sequencing was whole blood, taken at baseline. These TCRs come from an adult who was a healthcare worker with PCR-confirmed SARS-CoV-2 infection or an uninfected control (not recorded which). CDR3s include the opening cysteine and the closing phenylalanine or tryptophan. A D gene is named only where the DNA matches it firmly. Size values are once, few and many counts, or a class for expanded clones, and some rows have none.

abundance: few; d_gene: .; j_gene: TRBJ1-1; v_gene: TRBV12-3/TRBV12-4; CDR3aa: CASSLTTGGNTEAFF; CDR3nt: TGTGCCAGCAGTTTAACGACAGGAGGGAACACTGAAGCTTTCTTT
abundance: few; d_gene: .; j_gene: TRBJ2-7; v_gene: TRBV30; CDR3aa: CAWSGMAGEDEQYF; CDR3nt: TGTGCCTGGAGTGGAATGGCAGGGGAGGACGAGCAGTACTTC
abundance: .; d_gene: TRBD2; j_gene: TRBJ2-1; v_gene: TRBV30; CDR3aa: CAWSPGGGDAYNEQFF; CDR3nt: TGTGCCTGGAGTCCTGGTGGGGGGGATGCCTACAATGAGCAGTTCTTC
abundance: few; d_gene: .; j_gene: TRBJ1-3; v_gene: TRBV7-9; CDR3aa: CASSLAVRNTIYF; CDR3nt: TGTGCCAGCAGCTTAGCCGTGAGAAACACCATATATTTT
abundance: many; d_gene: TRBD2; j_gene: TRBJ2-1; v_gene: TRBV6-2/TRBV6-3; CDR3aa: CASRGSGVGENEQFF; CDR3nt: TGTGCCAGCAGGGGAAGCGGGGTGGGAGAGAATGAGCAGTTCTTC
abundance: .; d_gene: .; j_gene: TRBJ1-2; v_gene: TRBV28; CDR3aa: CASSLWEGSTSYGYTF; CDR3nt: TGTGCCAGCAGTTTATGGGAGGGAAGCACTAGCTATGGCTACACCTTC
abundance: many; d_gene: TRBD2; j_gene: TRBJ2-7; v_gene: TRBV24-1; CDR3aa: CATSDPVIAGKGEQYF; CDR3nt: TGTGCCACCAGTGATCCCGTAATAGCGGGAAAGGGCGAGCAGTACTTC
abundance: .; d_gene: TRBD1; j_gene: TRBJ1-1; v_gene: TRBV2; CDR3aa: CASRGGTGTTTEAFF; CDR3nt: TGTGCCAGCAGAGGGGGGACAGGAACTACCACTGAAGCTTTCTTT
abundance: few; d_gene: TRBD1; j_gene: TRBJ2-2; v_gene: TRBV7-3; CDR3aa: CASSSQGGGTGELFF; CDR3nt: TGTGCCAGCAGCTCACAGGGGGGCGGCACCGGGGAGCTGTTTTTT
abundance: .; d_gene: TRBD2; j_gene: TRBJ2-1; v_gene: TRBV5-4; CDR3aa: CASSLPGLAYNEQFF; CDR3nt: TGTGCCAGCAGCTTACCGGGACTAGCGTACAATGAGCAGTTCTTC
abundance: .; d_gene: .; j_gene: TRBJ1-1; v_gene: TRBV5-5; CDR3aa: CASSQDITNTEAFF; CDR3nt: TGTGCCAGCAGCCAGGACATAACGAACACTGAAGCTTTCTTT
abundance: .; d_gene: TRBD1; j_gene: TRBJ2-3; v_gene: TRBV25-1; CDR3aa: CASSDRQGAKDTQYF; CDR3nt: TGTGCCAGCAGTGATAGACAGGGGGCAAAGGATACGCAGTATTTT
abundance: few; d_gene: TRBD1; j_gene: TRBJ2-5; v_gene: TRBV19; CDR3aa: CASSIETGGLETQYF; CDR3nt: TGTGCCAGTAGTATTGAGACAGGGGGCTTAGAGACCCAGTACTTC
abundance: many; d_gene: .; j_gene: TRBJ2-1; v_gene: TRBV7-6; CDR3aa: CASSLAGEQFF; CDR3nt: TGTGCCAGCAGCTTAGCCGGTGAGCAGTTCTTC
abundance: .; d_gene: .; j_gene: TRBJ1-3; v_gene: TRBV20-1; CDR3aa: CSAGTGFGGNTIYF; CDR3nt: TGCAGTGCTGGTACAGGGTTCGGAGGAAACACCATATATTTT
abundance: many; d_gene: .; j_gene: TRBJ2-6; v_gene: TRBV7-2; CDR3aa: CASTPAQRISGANVLTF; CDR3nt: TGTGCCAGCACACCAGCGCAGAGAATCTCTGGGGCCAACGTCCTGACTTTC
abundance: few; d_gene: .; j_gene: TRBJ2-2; v_gene: TRBV7-9; CDR3aa: CASSLTYTEGTGELFF; CDR3nt: TGTGCCAGCAGCCTCACCTACACCGAGGGAACCGGGGAGCTGTTTTTT
abundance: few; d_gene: .; j_gene: TRBJ1-2; v_gene: TRBV28; CDR3aa: CASTKQSDGYTF; CDR3nt: TGTGCCAGCACAAAACAATCGGATGGCTACACCTTC
abundance: .; d_gene: TRBD1; j_gene: TRBJ2-7; v_gene: TRBV29-1; CDR3aa: CSVGGQGYYEQYF; CDR3nt: TGCAGCGTTGGCGGACAGGGTTACTACGAGCAGTACTTC
abundance: .; d_gene: .; j_gene: TRBJ1-6; v_gene: TRBV20-1; CDR3aa: CSARDQMGRYSPLHF; CDR3nt: TGCAGTGCTAGAGATCAAATGGGGAGGTATTCACCCCTCCACTTT
abundance: .; d_gene: TRBD1; j_gene: TRBJ2-7; v_gene: TRBV7-8; CDR3aa: CASSLAGVGTGLGEQYF; CDR3nt: TGTGCCAGCAGCTTAGCGGGGGTCGGGACAGGGCTGGGTGAGCAGTACTTC
abundance: few; d_gene: .; j_gene: TRBJ1-1; v_gene: TRBV6-4; CDR3aa: CASSDFSGRDTEAFF; CDR3nt: TGTGCCAGCAGTGACTTTTCAGGGAGGGACACTGAAGCTTTCTTT
abundance: .; d_gene: TRBD1; j_gene: TRBJ1-2; v_gene: TRBV10-3; CDR3aa: CAISPGQGAPYGYTF; CDR3nt: TGTGCCATCTCACCGGGGCAGGGGGCTCCCTATGGCTACACCTTC
abundance: few; d_gene: TRBD1; j_gene: TRBJ2-1; v_gene: TRBV7-9; CDR3aa: CASSWTGTGRNNEQFF; CDR3nt: TGTGCCAGCAGCTGGACCGGGACAGGGCGCAACAATGAGCAGTTCTTC
abundance: .; d_gene: TRBD1; j_gene: TRBJ2-5; v_gene: TRBV5-1; CDR3aa: CASSREQGAQETQYF; CDR3nt: TGCGCCAGCAGCAGGGAACAGGGGGCCCAAGAGACCCAGTACTTC
abundance: many; d_gene: TRBD2; j_gene: TRBJ2-5; v_gene: TRBV3-1; CDR3aa: CASTSDKETQYF; CDR3nt: TGTGCCAGTACTAGCGACAAAGAGACCCAGTACTTC
abundance: few; d_gene: .; j_gene: TRBJ1-5; v_gene: TRBV14; CDR3aa: CASTRILTVVGVVGNVGNQPQHF; CDR3nt: TGTGCCAGCACCCGGATCTTAACGGTAGTTGGGGTAGTTGGAAACGTTGGCAATCAGCCCCAGCATTTT
abundance: .; d_gene: TRBD2; j_gene: TRBJ2-1; v_gene: TRBV29-1; CDR3aa: CSPFRLASYEQFF; CDR3nt: TGCAGCCCTTTTCGACTAGCATCCTATGAGCAGTTCTTC
abundance: few; d_gene: .; j_gene: TRBJ1-1; v_gene: TRBV29-1; CDR3aa: CSARTGLNTEAFF; CDR3nt: TGCAGCGCTCGAACAGGGCTGAACACTGAAGCTTTCTTT
abundance: many; d_gene: TRBD1; j_gene: TRBJ1-1; v_gene: TRBV11-2; CDR3aa: CASSPGQGYPEAFF; CDR3nt: TGTGCCAGCAGTCCGGGACAGGGTTACCCTGAAGCTTTCTTT
abundance: .; d_gene: TRBD2; j_gene: TRBJ2-7; v_gene: TRBV28; CDR3aa: CASRVRLAGGYEQYF; CDR3nt: TGTGCCAGCAGAGTCCGACTAGCGGGAGGTTACGAGCAGTACTTC
abundance: .; d_gene: TRBD2; j_gene: TRBJ2-1; v_gene: TRBV3-1; CDR3aa: CASSLGLAFNEQFF; CDR3nt: TGTGCCAGCAGCCTGGGACTAGCGTTCAATGAGCAGTTCTTC
abundance: .; d_gene: .; j_gene: TRBJ1-2; v_gene: TRBV7-6; CDR3aa: CASSLGGRGDGYTF; CDR3nt: TGTGCCAGCAGCTTGGGAGGTCGGGGGGATGGCTACACCTTC
abundance: many; d_gene: .; j_gene: TRBJ1-1; v_gene: TRBV4-3; CDR3aa: CASSQDRTETTEAFF; CDR3nt: TGCGCCAGCAGCCAAGATCGCACGGAGACCACTGAAGCTTTCTTT
abundance: few; d_gene: .; j_gene: TRBJ1-5; v_gene: TRBV7-8; CDR3aa: CASSLGQGYDQPQHF; CDR3nt: TGTGCCAGCAGCTTAGGGCAGGGGTACGATCAGCCCCAGCATTTT
abundance: few; d_gene: .; j_gene: TRBJ2-3; v_gene: TRBV19; CDR3aa: CASSGRTTDTQYF; CDR3nt: TGTGCCAGTAGTGGGCGGACAACAGATACGCAGTATTTT
abundance: .; d_gene: .; j_gene: TRBJ2-7; v_gene: TRBV12-2; CDR3aa: CASRLALQGPDEQYF; CDR3nt: TGTGCAAGTCGCTTAGCACTTCAGGGTCCCGACGAGCAGTACTTC
abundance: few; d_gene: .; j_gene: TRBJ1-1; v_gene: TRBV20-1; CDR3aa: CSASSGDTEAFF; CDR3nt: TGCAGTGCTAGTTCTGGGGATACTGAAGCTTTCTTT
abundance: many; d_gene: TRBD1; j_gene: TRBJ2-3; v_gene: TRBV25-1; CDR3aa: CASSPTGGSDTQYF; CDR3nt: TGTGCCAGCAGTCCGACAGGGGGCTCGGATACGCAGTATTTT
abundance: many; d_gene: TRBD1; j_gene: TRBJ2-2; v_gene: TRBV4-1; CDR3aa: CASSLKQGATWELFF; CDR3nt: TGCGCCAGCAGCCTTAAACAGGGGGCAACCTGGGAGCTGTTTTTT
abundance: many; d_gene: .; j_gene: TRBJ2-7; v_gene: TRBV11-2; CDR3aa: CASSFPGTEQYF; CDR3nt: TGTGCCAGCAGCTTCCCGGGGACCGAGCAGTACTTC
abundance: .; d_gene: .; j_gene: TRBJ2-7; v_gene: TRBV7-8; CDR3aa: CASSTYRGSDTYEQYF; CDR3nt: TGTGCCAGCAGCACCTACCGGGGTTCGGACACCTACGAGCAGTACTTC
abundance: many; d_gene: .; j_gene: TRBJ1-2; v_gene: TRBV20-1; CDR3aa: CSALAMGPLGGYTF; CDR3nt: TGCAGTGCCCTTGCAATGGGCCCCCTGGGGGGCTACACCTTC
abundance: few; d_gene: .; j_gene: TRBJ1-3; v_gene: TRBV18; CDR3aa: CASSPGGDGNTIYF; CDR3nt: TGTGCCAGCTCACCAGGAGGGGATGGAAACACCATATATTTT
abundance: many; d_gene: TRBD1; j_gene: TRBJ1-4; v_gene: TRBV19; CDR3aa: CASTPQGGEKLFF; CDR3nt: TGTGCCAGTACCCCTCAGGGGGGTGAAAAACTGTTTTTT
abundance: .; d_gene: TRBD1; j_gene: TRBJ2-3; v_gene: TRBV7-3; CDR3aa: CASRNPGTDTDTQYF; CDR3nt: TGTGCCAGCAGGAACCCCGGGACAGATACAGATACGCAGTATTTT
abundance: few; d_gene: TRBD2; j_gene: TRBJ2-7; v_gene: TRBV10-1; CDR3aa: CASSQREGLGPREQYF; CDR3nt: TGCGCCAGCAGCCAAAGGGAGGGACTAGGCCCACGGGAGCAGTACTTC
abundance: many; d_gene: TRBD2; j_gene: TRBJ2-3; v_gene: TRBV20-1; CDR3aa: CSANIAGGPIARGTQYF; CDR3nt: TGCAGTGCCAACATAGCGGGGGGGCCAATAGCCCGTGGTACGCAGTATTTT
abundance: .; d_gene: .; j_gene: TRBJ2-3; v_gene: TRBV12-3/TRBV12-4; CDR3aa: CASILGHRISTDTQYF; CDR3nt: .
abundance: .; d_gene: .; j_gene: TRBJ2-1; v_gene: TRBV5-4; CDR3aa: CASRSGQNSYNEQFF; CDR3nt: TGTGCCAGCAGATCCGGACAAAACTCCTACAATGAGCAGTTCTTC
abundance: once; d_gene: TRBD2; j_gene: TRBJ2-2; v_gene: TRBV24-1; CDR3aa: CATSARSSSGRANTGELFF; CDR3nt: TGTGCCACCAGTGCCCGGTCCTCTAGCGGGAGGGCCAACACCGGGGAGCTGTTTTTT
abundance: few; d_gene: .; j_gene: TRBJ2-1; v_gene: TRBV4-1; CDR3aa: CASSQGRGSDNEQFF; CDR3nt: TGCGCCAGCAGCCAAGGAAGAGGATCGGACAATGAGCAGTTCTTC
abundance: few; d_gene: TRBD1; j_gene: TRBJ1-4; v_gene: TRBV3-1; CDR3aa: CASSQRQGGEKLFF; CDR3nt: TGTGCCAGCAGCCAAAGACAGGGGGGAGAAAAACTGTTTTTT